This TCR beta chain was sequenced for a study of T-cell reconstitution after alpha-beta-depleted transplantation in children. Preparation of the TCRbeta library used unique molecular identifiers. One entry per CDR3 protein results from TCRdb running MiXCR on the PCR reads. This table holds about 150,000 distinct CDR3 sequences, around 10% found once. About this clonotype: With a much larger clone just one base away, this may be a read error.

The CDR3 runs 17 residues. Germline V CDR1 and CDR2: SGHDT, YYEEEE. Deletions cut 4 bases from V and 1 base from J, with 18 bases between. This clonotype originated in a boy younger than 10 with acute myeloid leukemia, due to receive a stem cell transplant. Sample: PBMCs, taken before TCRalphabeta/CD19-depleted stem cell transplant. The rearrangement joins TRBV5-6 to TRBJ2-4; no reliable D call. The CDR3 reads CASSASQVGEAKNIQYF. CDR3 DNA: TGTGCCAGCAGCGCATCTCAGGTTGGTGAGGCCAAAAACATTCAGTACTTC.